The entry below gives a single TCR beta chain sequence along with its context. These data originate in a study of blood T cell repertoires in COVID-19. About the research overall: Sources were T cells, B-cell-depleted T cells, or PBMCs; the material itself was cDNA or gDNA.

Per the authors' pipeline: By means of reference gene primer amplification, nucleated cell counts were estimated. TCRdb keeps only in-frame clones here, not all; method: immunoSEQ multiplex PCR. V and J calls and clone size are given by that table; D and trimming were obtained from the DNA. This sample has some 310,000 clones; around nine tenths occur once, and the top ten carry roughly a tenth. Trimming shortened V by 5 bases and J by 0 bases, and 7 bases separated the two germline ends. Germline assignment: CDR1 SQVTM and CDR2 ANQGSEA. The CDR3 runs 13 residues. Participant reports of clinical history set cohort assignment.

Material for sequencing was PBMCs or T cells enriched from blood (not recorded which). V is TRBV29-1 and J is TRBJ2-2, with D unresolved. The origin of this receptor is a woman aged 25 to 39 who had recovered from COVID-19. The CDR3 nucleotides read TGCAGCGTTAAACTCGCGAACACCGGGGAGCTGTTTTTT. Protein product: CSVKLANTGELFF.